These 2 T cell receptor beta chains share one sample of origin, sequenced in a study of blood T cell repertoires in COVID-19. Assay used: immunoSEQ multiplex PCR; TCRdb lists only in-frame clones, some missing. The sample includes 13,000 to 15,000 clones, 85% to 95% of them seen just once. Specimen: peripheral blood. The origin of the receptors is a human donor with active COVID-19. The donor label of this sample is uncertain.

This chain uses TRBV12-3 or TRBV12-4 with TRBJ2-7; 8 bases agree with TRBD2. The V gene end was trimmed by 7 bases and the J gene end by 8 bases; junction bases not matched to a gene: 10. CDR3 size: 13 residues. The CDR3 DNA sequence: TGTGCCAGCAACCTTCTAGCGGGCTCAAAGCAGTACTTC. Translating gives CASNLLAGSKQYF.

CDR3 sequence reads: CASKGVGGSVSPLHF. In DNA, the CDR3 is TGTGCCAGCAAAGGAGTGGGGGGGTCGGTTTCACCCCTCCACTTT. This chain links TRBV27 with TRBJ1-6; possible D gene TRBD1, 5 bases. V was trimmed by 7 bases and J by 9 bases, leaving 19 bases between them. The CDR3 has 15 amino acids. CDR1 and CDR2 from the germline V gene are MNHEY and SMNVEV (reference sequence).